The 27 T cell receptor beta chains in this list originate from one sample, sequenced in a study of cytomegalovirus exposure and HLA in healthy donors. PCR involved 60 Vbeta and 13 Jbeta primers. Clones were sequenced by immunoSEQ multiplex PCR, and TCRdb holds only the in-frame ones, with some missing. The sample carries some 110,000 clones, around 85% recorded once. Sequenced material: PBMCs. The receptors derive from a young man in good health and CMV-seropositive.

This sequence joins TRBV5-1 and TRBJ2-7; no clear D. Germline CDR1 and CDR2: SGHRS and YFSETQ. The CDR3 loop spans 13 amino acids. Trimming stripped 4 bases from V and 0 bases from J, with 8 bases between. The DNA for the CDR3 is TGCGCCAGCAGCCTTCAGGACTCCTACGAGCAGTACTTC. The encoded protein is CASSLQDSYEQYF.

V usage is TRBV19 and J usage is TRBJ1-1, with 7 bases aligning to TRBD1. The CDR3 length is 16 residues. The germline V gene encodes CDR1 LNHDA and CDR2 SQIVND (reference sequence). With V trimmed by 0 bases and J by 8 bases, 12 bases remained unmatched. The CDR3 DNA is TGTGCCAGTAGTATAGATCAGGAGGGGGCCCTGGTCGAAGCTTTCTTT. This translates into CASSIDQEGALVEAFF.

V and J are TRBV7-2 and TRBJ2-7, with D possibly TRBD2 on 5 matching bases. Germline V gene data show CDR1 as SGHTA and CDR2 as FQGNSA. This CDR3 spans 15 amino acids. The V end lost 5 bases, the J end lost 6 bases, and 20 bases lay between the germline ends. CDR3 nucleotide sequence: TGTGCCAGCAGCACCAGACGGACCGGAGGTCGCGAGCAGTACTTC. Amino acid sequence: CASSTRRTGGREQYF. The variable domain in full, completed from reference TRBV7-2 and TRBJ2-7, reads GAGVSQSPSNKVTEKGKDVELRCDPISGHTALYWYRQSLGQGLEFLIYFQGNSAPDKSGLPSDRFSAERTGGSVSTLTIQRTQQEDSAVYLCASSTRRTGGREQYFGPGTRLTVT.

This chain joins TRBV4-1 and TRBJ1-1, with D possibly being TRBD1 (6 bases). This CDR3 is 16 amino acids long. The germline CDR1 and CDR2 sequences are MGHRA and YSYEKL. V lost 1 base, J lost 1 base, and 13 bases lay in between. The CDR3 nucleotides read TGCGCCAGCAGCCAAGTGTATGGGGGGGCGAACACTGAAGCTTTCTTT. It is translated as CASSQVYGGANTEAFF.

This chain links TRBV7-3 with TRBJ2-3; tentatively, D is TRBD1 (6 bases). The CDR3 consists of 16 residues. The V gene lost 5 bases and the J gene lost 2 bases, with 17 bases spanning the gap. In germline, CDR1 is SGHTA, CDR2 FQGTGA. The CDR3 is CASSQAGAELTDTQYF. The CDR3 nucleotides are TGTGCCAGCAGCCAAGCAGGGGCTGAACTCACAGATACGCAGTATTTT.

About this clone itself: Sequence at one end of the junction differs from germline and may be a read error. The V and J genes are TRBV6-6 and TRBJ2-3; 7 nucleotides align to TRBD2. The CDR3 runs 15 residues. Per the germline V gene, CDR1 is MNHNY and CDR2 is SVGAGI (reference sequence). CDR3 region: CASSRDYGSTETQYF. The CDR3 bases are TGTGCCAGCAGCCGGGACTACGGGAGCACAGAGACGCAGTATTTT.

This chain connects TRBV7-2 to TRBJ2-1, with 13 bases aligning to TRBD2. The trim removed 3 bases at V and 7 bases at J, leaving 6 bases unmatched. CDR1 SGHTA and CDR2 FQGNSA come from the germline V gene. This CDR3 is 16 amino acids long. CDR3 amino acids: CASSLKTSGGSNEQFF. The CDR3, as DNA: TGTGCCAGCAGCTTGAAGACTAGCGGGGGGTCTAATGAGCAGTTCTTC.

The chain employs TRBV10-3 and TRBJ2-5; TRBD1 might be the D (5 bases). V gave up 10 bases and J gave up 1 base, with 13 bases separating them. CDR1 and CDR2 (germline): ENHRY, SYGVKD. CDR3 length equals 13 residues. CDR3 protein: CATKGMGQETQYF. The CDR3 region has the DNA TGTGCCACCAAGGGGATGGGCCAAGAGACCCAGTACTTC.

The rearrangement uses TRBV23-1 and TRBJ2-3, with a weak D call TRBD1 (5 bases). TRBV23-1 is annotated as an ORF whose role is uncertain. This CDR3 is built from 14 residues. Trimming stripped 8 bases from V and 2 bases from J, with 14 bases between. CDR3 DNA sequence: TGCGCCAGCCCACGAGGCAGGGTCACAGATACGCAGTATTTT. Translation: CASPRGRVTDTQYF.

The chain carries TRBV7-2 and TRBJ2-3; 8 bases fit TRBD2. V lost 7 bases to trimming and J lost 2 bases; unmatched junction nucleotides: 8. The length of the CDR3 is 15 residues. The germline gives CDR1 SGHTA, CDR2 FQGNSA. CDR3 nucleotide sequence: TGTGCCAGCACGGGAGGCGGGGGGCCCACAGATACGCAGTATTTT. Its translation is CASTGGGGPTDTQYF.

The chain links TRBV5-1 to TRBJ1-2; no definite D call. With 0 bases removed from V and 1 base from J, the gap between germline ends came to 10 bases. This CDR3 contains 15 residues. CDR1 is SGHRS and CDR2 is YFSETQ in the germline V gene. The CDR3 is CASSLVSTFNYGYTF. The CDR3 nucleotides read TGCGCCAGCAGCTTGGTGTCCACATTTAACTATGGCTACACCTTC.

The V call is TRBV29-1, the J call TRBJ1-6; 7 nucleotides align to TRBD1. Trimming cost V 4 bases and J 8 bases; bases outside gene matches: 5. The CDR3 length is 13 residues. CDR1 and CDR2 (germline): SQVTM, ANQGSEA. CDR3 region: CSVGAGGDSPLHF. Here the CDR3 DNA reads TGCAGCGTTGGGGCAGGGGGTGATTCACCCCTCCACTTT.

The V gene is TRBV10-2, the J gene TRBJ2-7; 10 nucleotides match TRBD1. The ends lost 5 bases at V and 4 bases at J; junction bases unmatched: 14. Germline V gives CDR1 WSHSY, CDR2 SAAADI. The CDR3 is 17 amino acids. The CDR3 spells CASSNRPGTGDSYEQYF. In DNA, the CDR3 is TGCGCCAGCAGTAACCGACCCGGGACAGGGGACAGTTACGAGCAGTACTTC.

V gene TRBV11-2 combines with J gene TRBJ2-7, with 9 bases aligning to TRBD1. Germline CDR1 reads SGHAT; CDR2 reads FQNNGV. The CDR3 is 15 residues long. The V gene end was trimmed by 2 bases and the J gene end by 5 bases; junction bases not matched to a gene: 7. The CDR3 sequence: CASSLTLDRGHEQYF. The CDR3 DNA follows: TGTGCCAGCAGCTTAACTTTGGACAGGGGCCACGAGCAGTACTTC.

As concerns this clone: An end of the junction does not agree with germline; a read error may underlie this. The chain employs TRBV7-7 and TRBJ2-7; 8 bases fit TRBD1. CDR1 is SSHAT and CDR2 is FNYEAQ in the germline V gene (reference sequence). The CDR3 runs 15 residues. In DNA form, the CDR3 reads TGTGCTAGCAGCTTCCGGACAGGGAGCTCCTACGAGCAGTACTTC. Its translation: CASSFRTGSSYEQYF.

The chain joins TRBV7-2 to TRBJ2-7, with 8 nucleotides matching TRBD2. The CDR3 spans 14 residues. Losses at the gene ends were 1 base for V and 6 bases for J; bases not matched to a gene: 5. Germline V lookup: CDR1 SGHTA, CDR2 FQGNSA. CDR3 DNA sequence: TGTGCCAGCAGCTTAGGCGGGGGGAGGGTCGAGCAGTACTTC. This codes for CASSLGGGRVEQYF.

This chain links TRBV4-3 with TRBJ1-4; D is uncertain. Germline CDR1 is LGHNA and CDR2 is YSLEER. The CDR3 spans 16 residues. V was clipped by 1 base and J by 7 bases, with 16 bases between them. The CDR3 DNA follows: TGCGCCAGCAGCCAAGCGAGGCAGCCGGGTGGTGAAAAACTGTTTTTT. Translation gives CASSQARQPGGEKLFF.

The genes are TRBV6-1 and TRBJ1-1; weak D call: TRBD1 (5 bases). Germline-derived CDR1 and CDR2 are MNHNS and SASEGT. The V end lost 4 bases, the J end lost 3 bases, and 18 bases lay between the germline ends. The CDR3 covers 16 residues. CDR3 loop: CASSGGLGRADTEAFF. CDR3 coding DNA: TGTGCCAGCAGTGGGGGACTAGGGAGGGCCGACACTGAAGCTTTCTTT.

The chain is built from TRBV6-5 and TRBJ1-3, with a weak D call TRBD1 (5 bases). CDR3 length: 14 amino acids. V gave up 2 bases and J gave up 4 bases, with 9 bases separating them. Germline V CDR1 and CDR2: MNHEY, SVGAGI. The CDR3 spells CASSYDAGGNTIYF. In nucleotides, the CDR3 is TGTGCCAGCAGTTACGACGCAGGGGGAAACACCATATATTTT.

The chain recombines TRBV5-1 with TRBJ1-3, with TRBD1 matching over 9 bases. Germline CDR1 reads SGHRS; CDR2 reads YFSETQ. V shed 2 bases and J 4 bases; nucleotides not matched to a gene: 1. The CDR3 runs 14 residues. The CDR3 spells CASSFGQGGNTIYF. For the CDR3, the DNA is TGCGCCAGCAGCTTCGGACAGGGGGGAAACACCATATATTTT.

The gene calls are TRBV6-1 and TRBJ1-5, with D uncertain. This CDR3 is built from 17 residues. Trimming cost V 1 base and J 6 bases, with 19 bases left between them. Germline loops: CDR1 MNHNS, CDR2 SASEGT. The CDR3 nucleotides read TGTGCCAGCAGTGAAGGCGGATCAGAGGGAATGGTTCAGCCCCAGCATTTT. This sequence encodes CASSEGGSEGMVQPQHF.

This chain links TRBV10-3 with TRBJ1-5; 9 positions match TRBD1. Germline CDR1 ENHRY, CDR2 SYGVKD. The V gene end was trimmed by 2 bases and the J gene end by 10 bases; junction bases not matched to a gene: 12. This CDR3 region has 16 residues. The CDR3 nucleotides read TGTGCCATCAGTGAGGAACAGTCAGGGACAGGGAAACCCCAGCATTTT. This encodes CAISEEQSGTGKPQHF.

V usage is TRBV27 and J usage is TRBJ1-1; 7 nucleotides line up with TRBD1. Germline trimming cut 6 bases from V and 4 bases from J; bases unmatched to any gene: 8. CDR1 MNHEY and CDR2 SMNVEV come from the germline V gene (reference sequence). The CDR3 spans 14 residues. The CDR3 bases are TGTGCCAGCAGCCACAGGGGCGGTGGCACTGAAGCTTTCTTT. Protein product: CASSHRGGGTEAFF.

The chain combines TRBV4-2 with TRBJ2-7, with TRBD2 matching over 12 bases. CDR3 length equals 17 residues. Germline V lookup: CDR1 LGHNA, CDR2 YNFKEQ. V lost 2 bases to trimming and J lost 0 bases; unmatched junction nucleotides: 5. The CDR3 DNA follows: TGTGCCAGCAGCCAACTAGCGGGGGGGCTTAGCTCCTACGAGCAGTACTTC. Its protein product is CASSQLAGGLSSYEQYF.

The chain couples TRBV5-4 to TRBJ1-1; 9 bases agree with TRBD1. V shed 4 bases, J shed 1 base, and the junction held 5 bases outside the gene matches. The CDR3 contains 15 residues. Per the germline V gene, CDR1 is SGHNT and CDR2 is YYREEE (reference sequence). The CDR3 DNA reads as TGTGCCAGCAGCCCGGGACAGGGCAGGAACACTGAAGCTTTCTTT. Amino acids: CASSPGQGRNTEAFF.

This clone was seen only once. The DNA of the CDR3 is TGTGCCAGCAGCTTTGGGGGGGAGAATCAGCCCCAGCATTTT. Translating it yields CASSFGGENQPQHF. V usage is TRBV5-8 and J usage is TRBJ1-5; tentatively, D is TRBD1 (5 bases). The germline V gene has CDR1 SGHTS and CDR2 YDEGEE. V was pared by 2 bases and J by 4 bases, with 10 bases between. This CDR3 region has 14 residues. Variable domain in full (rest from reference TRBV5-8 and TRBJ1-5): EAGVTQSPTHLIKTRGQQATLRCSPISGHTSVYWYQQALGLGLQFLLWYDEGEERNRGNFPPRFSGRQFPNYSSELNVNALELEDSALYLCASSFGGENQPQHFGDGTRLSIL.

The chain joins TRBV29-1 to TRBJ1-1; 9 positions agree with TRBD1. This CDR3 has 13 amino acids. Trimming removed 7 bases from V and 10 bases from J; junction bases left unmatched: 13. The germline CDR1 and CDR2 sequences are SQVTM and ANQGSEA. The CDR3: CSGGQGLSVGAFF. As DNA, the CDR3 is TGCAGCGGGGGACAGGGTCTGTCTGTGGGAGCTTTCTTT.